The 30 T cell receptor beta chains reported below all come from one sample, sequenced in a study of beta chain features in type 1 diabetes. The isolated RNA, all of it, was reverse transcribed, so expressed TCRB transcripts were what got sequenced. Repertoires were generated with immunoSEQ multiplex PCR, while TCRdb's copy carries only in-frame clones and drops some. The data contain 200,000 to 250,000 clones, around 68% of them singletons. Sequencing was done on a sample of naive CD4+ T cells from blood. These receptors were obtained from a man aged 30 to 39 in good health.

V and J are TRBV5-4 and TRBJ1-1; D ambiguous. The CDR3 covers 11 residues. Looked up from germline, CDR1 is SGHNT and CDR2 is YYREEE (reference sequence). V was clipped by 2 bases and J by 4 bases, with 3 bases between them. This CDR3 is CASSLGTEAFF. The CDR3, as DNA: TGTGCCAGCAGCTTAGGCACTGAAGCTTTCTTT.

The V gene is TRBV15, the J gene TRBJ1-2, with D maybe TRBD1 (5 bases). The V end lost 1 base, the J end lost 4 bases, and 19 bases lay between the germline ends. CDR1 and CDR2 (germline): LNHNV, YYDKDF (reference sequence). The CDR3 extends over 17 amino acids. Here the CDR3 DNA reads TGTGCCACCAGCAGAGGCCGTGGGGGAAGGAATGGCTATGGCTACACCTTC. Amino acid sequence: CATSRGRGGRNGYGYTF.

This chain joins TRBV30 and TRBJ2-7; the D is unclear. This CDR3 region has 11 residues. The V gene lost 0 bases and the J gene lost 7 bases, with 7 bases spanning the gap. Germline lookup yields CDR1 GTSNPN and CDR2 SVGIG (reference sequence). CDR3 region: CAWSVGMEQYF. In DNA, the CDR3 is TGTGCCTGGAGTGTAGGAATGGAGCAGTACTTC. The full variable domain, with the rest looked up from reference TRBV30 and TRBJ2-7, is SQTIHQWPATLVQPVGSPLSLECTVEGTSNPNLYWYRQAAGRGLQLLFYSVGIGQISSEVPQNLSASRPQDRQFILSSKKLLLSDSGFYLCAWSVGMEQYFGPGTRLTVT.

The table lists this clone with a few counts. The chain employs TRBV7-2 and TRBJ2-2; 9 bases agree with TRBD1. Germline-derived CDR1 and CDR2 are SGHTA and FQGNSA. CDR3 length: 16 amino acids. With 4 bases clipped from V and 0 bases from J, the junction kept 3 bases outside the gene matches. The CDR3 DNA sequence: TGTGCCAGCAGCTACACAGGGGGCGCGAACACCGGGGAGCTGTTTTTT. This sequence encodes CASSYTGGANTGELFF.

Only a few counts were recorded for this clone. The genes are TRBV29-1 and TRBJ2-3; 12 positions match TRBD1. V was clipped by 5 bases and J by 6 bases; unmatched bases: 6. CDR3 length: 14 amino acids. Germline V gene sequence: CDR1 SQVTM, CDR2 ANQGSEA. The DNA of the CDR3 is TGCAGCGTTCCTGGGACAGGGGGCGAGGATACGCAGTATTTT. This codes for CSVPGTGGEDTQYF.

The chain recombines TRBV29-1 with TRBJ2-3, with 12 bases fitting TRBD2. Germline trimming cut 6 bases from V and 3 bases from J; bases unmatched to any gene: 7. The CDR3 runs 15 residues. CDR1 and CDR2 (germline): SQVTM, ANQGSEA. CDR3 in DNA: TGCAGCGTCCTATCTAGCGGGAGGGGAACAGATACGCAGTATTTT. Encoded protein: CSVLSSGRGTDTQYF.

The chain employs TRBV7-9 and TRBJ2-7, with D perhaps being TRBD1 or TRBD2 (5 bases each). The ends were cut back, 2 bases at V and 6 bases at J, with 17 bases in the middle. Germline assignment: CDR1 SEHNR and CDR2 FQNEAQ (reference sequence). This CDR3 spans 15 amino acids. The CDR3 DNA follows: TGTGCCAGCAGCTTATCACCCGGGGCTTCTCGCGAGCAGTACTTC. It yields the protein CASSLSPGASREQYF.

The chain employs TRBV29-1 and TRBJ2-4, with a possible D match to TRBD2 (6 bases). The CDR3 covers 13 residues. V was clipped by 6 bases and J by 2 bases, with 11 bases between them. CDR1 SQVTM and CDR2 ANQGSEA come from the germline V gene. The DNA of the CDR3 is TGCAGCGTGCTTACTAGCTCCAAAAACATTCAGTACTTC. It specifies CSVLTSSKNIQYF.

This chain links TRBV29-1 with TRBJ1-1; 7 bases agree with TRBD1. The V segment lost 6 bases and the J segment 6 bases; nucleotides outside the gene matches: 7. The CDR3 length is 12 residues. The germline V gene has CDR1 SQVTM and CDR2 ANQGSEA. CDR3 nucleotides: TGCAGCGTCTCCCGACAGGGTTCTGAAGCTTTCTTT. Amino acid sequence: CSVSRQGSEAFF. Complete variable domain (other parts from reference TRBV29-1 and TRBJ1-1): SAVISQKPSRDICQRGTSLTIQCQVDSQVTMMFWYRQQPGQSLTLIATANQGSEATYESGFVIDKFPISRPNLTFSTLTVSNMSPEDSSIYLCSVSRQGSEAFFGQGTRLTVV.

The rearrangement joins TRBV4-3 to TRBJ2-7; TRBD2 is a possible D gene (6 bases). Looked up from germline, CDR1 is LGHNA and CDR2 is YSLEER. The CDR3 loop spans 15 amino acids. V was clipped by 0 bases and J by 3 bases, with 12 bases between them. In nucleotides, the CDR3 is TGCGCCAGCAGCCAAGAAGTAGCGGTCAGCTACGAGCAGTACTTC. Amino acids: CASSQEVAVSYEQYF.

The gene calls are TRBV6-5 and TRBJ2-1, with 10 bases lining up with TRBD2. V dropped 6 bases and J dropped 7; count of bases not matched to a gene: 9. The germline CDR1 and CDR2 sequences are MNHEY and SVGAGI. The CDR3 consists of 15 residues. The CDR3 sequence: CASSTLAGAMNEQFF. The CDR3 DNA sequence: TGTGCCAGCAGCACCCTAGCGGGGGCTATGAATGAGCAGTTCTTC.

V gene TRBV19 combines with J gene TRBJ2-1; D remains ambiguous. The CDR3 consists of 13 residues. The V and J ends lost 6 bases and 0 bases respectively, with 6 bases between them. Germline CDR1 and CDR2: LNHDA and SQIVND (reference sequence). The CDR3 DNA sequence: TGTGCCAGTAGAGATCTCTCCTACAATGAGCAGTTCTTC. Translation gives CASRDLSYNEQFF.

The rearrangement uses TRBV29-1 and TRBJ2-1; D call uncertain. The germline CDR1 and CDR2 sequences are SQVTM and ANQGSEA. This CDR3 has 11 residues. V lost 4 bases, J lost 6 bases, and 7 bases lay in between. CDR3 bases: TGCAGCGTTGGGGCCCGCAATGAGCAGTTCTTC. It translates to CSVGARNEQFF.

The chain recombines TRBV2 with TRBJ2-2; 7 bases match TRBD2. Losses at the gene ends were 6 bases for V and 1 base for J; bases not matched to a gene: 5. This CDR3 region has 15 residues. Germline CDR1 is SNHLY and CDR2 is FYNNEI. In nucleotides, the CDR3 is TGTGCCAGCAGCGGGGAGGGCGGGAACACCGGGGAGCTGTTTTTT. This codes for CASSGEGGNTGELFF.

The rearrangement joins TRBV30 to TRBJ1-5; 8 bases line up with TRBD1. Trimming took 1 base from V and 3 from J; bases not matched to a gene: 5. Germline assignment: CDR1 GTSNPN and CDR2 SVGIG (reference sequence). CDR3 length equals 15 residues. CDR3 loop: CAWSAGQANNQPQHF. The CDR3 nucleotides read TGTGCCTGGAGTGCGGGACAGGCTAACAATCAGCCCCAGCATTTT.

This clone was picked up a small number of times. The chain uses TRBV9 and TRBJ2-1, with TRBD2 identical over 8 bases. With 0 bases clipped from V and 0 bases from J, the junction kept 2 bases outside the gene matches. Germline V gives CDR1 SGDLS, CDR2 YYNGEE. This CDR3 contains 16 residues. Written as DNA, the CDR3 is TGTGCCAGCAGCGTAGGAAGCGGGAGCTCCTACAATGAGCAGTTCTTC. It codes for CASSVGSGSSYNEQFF.

The chain joins TRBV29-1 to TRBJ2-4; 9 nucleotides agree with TRBD2. The CDR3 contains 14 residues. V gave up 4 bases and J gave up 6 bases; unmatched junction bases: 7. The germline V gene has CDR1 SQVTM and CDR2 ANQGSEA. The DNA of the CDR3 is TGCAGCGTTGTATTAGCGGGGGCTGGAAACATTCAGTACTTC. It translates to CSVVLAGAGNIQYF.

V and J are TRBV14 and TRBJ2-1; D is unresolved. This CDR3 is built from 14 residues. Trimming left V 1 base short and J 4 bases short, with 8 bases between. Germline V gene data show CDR1 as SGHDN and CDR2 as FVKESK. CDR3 bases: TGTGCCAGCAGCCAAGTAGCAGGATACAATGAGCAGTTCTTC. Amino acids: CASSQVAGYNEQFF.

The J gene is TRBJ2-6, the V gene TRBV29-1; D assignment may be TRBD1 or TRBD2 (7 bases each). CDR1 is SQVTM and CDR2 is ANQGSEA in the germline V gene. V was trimmed by 0 bases and J by 1 base, leaving 13 bases between them. The CDR3 is 17 residues long. In DNA form, the CDR3 reads TGCAGCGTTGAAGATCCAGGGGGAGGGTCTGGGGCCAACGTCCTGACTTTC. It yields the protein CSVEDPGGGSGANVLTF.

This clone came up a few times. The V gene is TRBV5-1, the J gene TRBJ2-1; D gene unclear. This CDR3 is built from 17 residues. The V gene lost 4 bases and the J gene lost 0 bases, with 17 bases spanning the gap. From germline, CDR1 is SGHRS and CDR2 YFSETQ. DNA for the CDR3: TGCGCCAGCAGCCCAGTTCCTCGGACCGTCTCCTACAATGAGCAGTTCTTC. Its translation is CASSPVPRTVSYNEQFF.

V gene TRBV30 combines with J gene TRBJ2-3; 9 positions agree with TRBD1. The germline gives CDR1 GTSNPN, CDR2 SVGIG (reference sequence). The CDR3 is 13 amino acids. Trimming cost V 7 bases and J 7 bases; bases outside gene matches: 9. The CDR3 region is CASGTGNENTQYF. The DNA of the CDR3 is TGTGCCTCCGGGACAGGGAATGAAAATACGCAGTATTTT.

This chain connects TRBV11-2 to TRBJ2-7; maybe TRBD2 (5 bases). The V and J ends lost 1 base and 2 bases respectively, with 9 bases between them. Germline values: CDR1 SGHAT, CDR2 FQNNGV. The CDR3 runs to 14 residues. As DNA, the CDR3 is TGTGCCAGCAGCTTAGGTGACGGGGCCTACGAGCAGTACTTC. Residues: CASSLGDGAYEQYF.

This clone was counted only a few times. Its ends do not fully match the called genes, so a read error is possible. The V call is TRBV30, the J call TRBJ2-5; TRBD2 matches at 10 bases. Per germline, CDR1 GTSNPN and CDR2 SVGIG (reference sequence). The CDR3 has 13 residues. The CDR3 DNA is TGTGCCTGGAGTCCTAAAGCTAGCGGGGGCCCGGACTTC. It codes for CAWSPKASGGPDF.

The genes are TRBV29-1 and TRBJ1-5; 7 bases are shared with TRBD1. Germline V lookup: CDR1 SQVTM, CDR2 ANQGSEA. The junction had 12 bases not matched to a gene; V was cut back by 6 bases and J by 4 bases. The CDR3 loop spans 15 amino acids. The CDR3 bases are TGCAGCGTGGGGACAGATTCTTTGGGAAATCAGCCCCAGCATTTT. Residues: CSVGTDSLGNQPQHF. The complete variable domain, with remaining parts taken from reference TRBV29-1 and TRBJ1-5, reads SAVISQKPSRDICQRGTSLTIQCQVDSQVTMMFWYRQQPGQSLTLIATANQGSEATYESGFVIDKFPISRPNLTFSTLTVSNMSPEDSSIYLCSVGTDSLGNQPQHFGDGTRLSIL.

The chain is built from TRBV30 and TRBJ1-5; perhaps TRBD1 as D (5 bases). The V end lost 4 bases, the J end lost 1 base, and 11 bases lay between the germline ends. This CDR3 has 14 amino acids. Germline V gene sequence: CDR1 GTSNPN, CDR2 SVGIG (reference sequence). CDR3 coding DNA: TGTGCCTGGATGAAGGGGTTGAGCAATCAGCCCCAGCATTTT. Translating it yields CAWMKGLSNQPQHF.

The V call is TRBV30, the J call TRBJ1-6; D perhaps matches TRBD1 (5 bases). This CDR3 comprises 13 residues. V shed 7 bases and J shed 6 bases, with 13 bases lying between them. Germline assignment: CDR1 GTSNPN and CDR2 SVGIG (reference sequence). The DNA of the CDR3 is TGTGCCTCGGGAGGGAGGGGTAATTCACCCCTCCACTTT. Encoded protein: CASGGRGNSPLHF.

This clone was detected a few times. This chain's CDR3 is CSGGTAYNEQFF. The CDR3 bases are TGCAGCGGCGGGACAGCCTACAATGAGCAGTTCTTC. The V gene is TRBV29-1, the J gene TRBJ2-1; D is perhaps TRBD1 (7 bases). Germline CDR1 SQVTM, CDR2 ANQGSEA. Trimming left V 7 bases short and J 2 bases short, with 9 bases between. The CDR3 has 12 amino acids.

The rearrangement uses TRBV4-1 and TRBJ2-7; D is perhaps TRBD1 or TRBD2 (5 bases each). With 2 bases removed from V and 0 bases from J, the gap between germline ends came to 11 bases. The CDR3 loop spans 15 amino acids. Germline V gene data show CDR1 as MGHRA and CDR2 as YSYEKL. The CDR3 sequence is CASSQLHGASYEQYF. CDR3 nucleotide sequence: TGCGCCAGCAGCCAACTACACGGGGCCTCCTACGAGCAGTACTTC.

The chain joins TRBV5-6 to TRBJ2-1, with a weak D call TRBD2 (5 bases). This CDR3 is 18 amino acids long. Germline loops: CDR1 SGHDT, CDR2 YYEEEE. Trimming removed 0 bases at V and 0 bases at J, with 16 bases between. The chain's CDR3 is CASSLAPALAGSYNEQFF. The CDR3 bases are TGTGCCAGCAGCTTGGCCCCGGCTCTAGCTGGCTCCTACAATGAGCAGTTCTTC.

This chain uses TRBV10-3 with TRBJ2-1, with 8 nucleotides matching TRBD2. V lost 2 bases to trimming and J lost 7 bases; unmatched junction nucleotides: 10. This CDR3 has 16 amino acids. Germline V CDR1 and CDR2: ENHRY, SYGVKD. DNA of the CDR3: TGTGCCATCAGTGAGCATAGTAGCGGGATCGGGAATGAGCAGTTCTTC. It encodes CAISEHSSGIGNEQFF.